This TCR beta chain was retrieved from a study of beta chain features in type 1 diabetes. A heparinised blood draw that averaged approximately 110 mL was obtained once from each donor. As regards this clone: Its antigen is undetermined.

Study-wide results and caveats: Type 1 diabetes patients had moderately but significantly shorter TCRB CDR3s in all four CD4+ subsets. More deletions and fewer insertions at VDJ junctions were found in patients with type 1 diabetes. For patients and controls alike, PCR might favor shorter templates to the same degree.

All of the isolated RNA was reverse transcribed, so expressed TCRB transcripts were sequenced. Only in-frame clones appear in the TCRdb table, and some are missing; sequencing was by immunoSEQ multiplex PCR. The repertoire includes more than 250,000 clones, around 21% of them detected once, and less than 0.035% sits in the top ten. Trimming took off 3 bases at V and 6 bases at J, with 6 bases between the two ends. The CDR3 is made up of 11 amino acids. CDR1 SGDLS and CDR2 YYNGEE come from the germline V gene. The chain couples TRBV9 to TRBJ1-2; D is uncertain. This sequence originates from a woman in her thirties or forties with type 1 diabetes. Sequencing was performed on naive CD4+ T cells from blood. CDR3 loop: CASSGRDGYTF. CDR3 nucleotide sequence: TGTGCCAGCAGCGGGAGGGATGGCTACACCTTC.